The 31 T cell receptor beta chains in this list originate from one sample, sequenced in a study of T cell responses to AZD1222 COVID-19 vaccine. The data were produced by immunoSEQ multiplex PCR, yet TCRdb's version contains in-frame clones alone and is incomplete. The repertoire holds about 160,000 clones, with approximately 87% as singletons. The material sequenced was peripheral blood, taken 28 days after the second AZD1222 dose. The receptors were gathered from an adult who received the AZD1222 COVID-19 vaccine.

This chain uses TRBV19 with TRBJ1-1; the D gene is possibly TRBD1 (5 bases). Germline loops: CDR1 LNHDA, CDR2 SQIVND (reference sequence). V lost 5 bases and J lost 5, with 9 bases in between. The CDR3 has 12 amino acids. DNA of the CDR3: TGTGCCAGTAGTGAGGGGCGGACTGAAGCTTTCTTT. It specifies CASSEGRTEAFF.

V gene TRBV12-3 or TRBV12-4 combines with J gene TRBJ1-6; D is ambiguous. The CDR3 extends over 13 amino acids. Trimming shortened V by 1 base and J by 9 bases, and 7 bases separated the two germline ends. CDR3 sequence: CASSLGTISPLHF. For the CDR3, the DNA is TGTGCCAGCAGTTTAGGGACCATTTCACCCCTCCACTTT.

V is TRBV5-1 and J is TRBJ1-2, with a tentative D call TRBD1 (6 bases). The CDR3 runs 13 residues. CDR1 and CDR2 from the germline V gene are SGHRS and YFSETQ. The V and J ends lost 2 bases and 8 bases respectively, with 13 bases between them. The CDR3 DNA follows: TGCGCCAGCAGCTTTAACTACAGGGACGGCTACACCTTC. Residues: CASSFNYRDGYTF. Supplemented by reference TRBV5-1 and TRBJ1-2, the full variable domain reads KAGVTQTPRYLIKTRGQQVTLSCSPISGHRSVSWYQQTPGQGLQFLFEYFSETQRNKGNFPGRFSGRQFSNSRSEMNVSTLELGDSALYLCASSFNYRDGYTFGSGTRLTVV.

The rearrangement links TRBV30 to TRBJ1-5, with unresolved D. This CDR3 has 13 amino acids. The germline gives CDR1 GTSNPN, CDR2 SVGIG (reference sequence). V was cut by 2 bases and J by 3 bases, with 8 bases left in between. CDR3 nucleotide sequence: TGTGCCTGGAGTCCTAGTGACAATCAGCCCCAGCATTTT. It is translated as CAWSPSDNQPQHF.

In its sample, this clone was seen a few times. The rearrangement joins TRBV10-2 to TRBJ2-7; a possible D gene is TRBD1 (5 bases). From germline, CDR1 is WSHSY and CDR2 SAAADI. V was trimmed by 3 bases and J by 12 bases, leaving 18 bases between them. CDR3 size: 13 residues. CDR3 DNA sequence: TGCGCCAGCAGTGAAGGGGCAGGTACTGTTACGTACTTC. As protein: CASSEGAGTVTYF.

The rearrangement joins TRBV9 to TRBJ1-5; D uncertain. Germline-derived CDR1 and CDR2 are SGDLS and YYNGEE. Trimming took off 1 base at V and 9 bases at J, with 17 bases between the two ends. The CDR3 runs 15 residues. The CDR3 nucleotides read TGTGCCAGCAGCGTAAGGCCCGGGGAACCATGGCCCCAGCATTTT. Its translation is CASSVRPGEPWPQHF.

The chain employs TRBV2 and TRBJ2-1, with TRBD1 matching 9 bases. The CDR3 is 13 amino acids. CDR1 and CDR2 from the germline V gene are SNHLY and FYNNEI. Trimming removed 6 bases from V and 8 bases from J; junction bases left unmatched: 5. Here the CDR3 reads CASSPTGGYEQFF. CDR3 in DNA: TGTGCCAGCAGCCCTACAGGGGGCTATGAGCAGTTCTTC.

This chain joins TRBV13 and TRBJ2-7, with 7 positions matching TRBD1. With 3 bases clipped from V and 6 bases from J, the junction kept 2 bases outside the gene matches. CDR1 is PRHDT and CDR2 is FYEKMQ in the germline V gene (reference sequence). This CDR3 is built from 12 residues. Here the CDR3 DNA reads TGTGCCAGCAGCTTCACAGGGGCCGAGCAGTACTTC. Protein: CASSFTGAEQYF. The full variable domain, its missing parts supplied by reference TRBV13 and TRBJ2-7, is AAGVIQSPRHLIKEKRETATLKCYPIPRHDTVYWYQQGPGQDPQFLISFYEKMQSDKGSIPDRFSAQQFSDYHSELNMSSLELGDSALYFCASSFTGAEQYFGPGTRLTVT.

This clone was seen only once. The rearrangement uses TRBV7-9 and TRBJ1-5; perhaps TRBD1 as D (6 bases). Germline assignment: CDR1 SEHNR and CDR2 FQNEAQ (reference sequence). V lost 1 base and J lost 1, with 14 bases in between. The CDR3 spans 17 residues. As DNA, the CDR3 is TGTGCCAGCAGCTTAGACCGGGGGCGCGGGAGCAATCAGCCCCAGCATTTT. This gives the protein CASSLDRGRGSNQPQHF.

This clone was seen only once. DNA for the CDR3: TGTGCCAGCAGCGTCCTAGGGGGCGCGGACACCGGGGAGCTGTTTTTT. It is translated as CASSVLGGADTGELFF. V and J are TRBV5-4 and TRBJ2-2; 7 bases match TRBD1. The V and J ends lost 4 bases and 3 bases, in that order; junction bases with no gene match: 9. Germline loops: CDR1 SGHNT, CDR2 YYREEE (reference sequence). This CDR3 is 16 amino acids long. Looking up the rest from reference TRBV5-4 and TRBJ2-2 gives the full variable domain: ETGVTQSPTHLIKTRGQQVTLRCSSQSGHNTVSWYQQALGQGPQFIFQYYREEENGRGNFPPRFSGLQFPNYSSELNVNALELDDSALYLCASSVLGGADTGELFFGEGSRLTVL.

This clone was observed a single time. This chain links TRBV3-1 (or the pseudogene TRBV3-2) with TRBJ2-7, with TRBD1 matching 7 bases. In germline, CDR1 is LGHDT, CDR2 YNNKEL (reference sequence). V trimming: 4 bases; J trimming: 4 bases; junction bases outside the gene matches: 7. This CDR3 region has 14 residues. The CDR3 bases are TGTGCCAGCAGCCTCCAGGGGGACGGGTACGAGCAGTACTTC. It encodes CASSLQGDGYEQYF.

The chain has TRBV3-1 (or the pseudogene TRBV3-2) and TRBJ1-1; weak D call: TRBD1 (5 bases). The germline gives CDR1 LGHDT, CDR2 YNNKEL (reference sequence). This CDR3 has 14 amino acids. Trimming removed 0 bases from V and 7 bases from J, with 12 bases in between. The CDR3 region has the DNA TGTGCCAGCAGCCAAGATGTCAGGGCCTATGAAGCTTTCTTT. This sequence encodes CASSQDVRAYEAFF.

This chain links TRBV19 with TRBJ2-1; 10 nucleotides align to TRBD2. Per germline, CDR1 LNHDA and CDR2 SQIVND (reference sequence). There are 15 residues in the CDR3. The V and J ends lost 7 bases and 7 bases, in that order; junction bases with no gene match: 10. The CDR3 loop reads CASNQGLASRNEQFF. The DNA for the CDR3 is TGTGCCAGTAATCAGGGACTAGCGTCCCGGAATGAGCAGTTCTTC.

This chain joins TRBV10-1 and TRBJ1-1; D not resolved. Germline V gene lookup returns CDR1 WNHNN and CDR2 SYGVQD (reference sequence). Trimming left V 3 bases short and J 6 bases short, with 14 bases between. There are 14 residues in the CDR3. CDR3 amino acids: CASSDGQLAAEAFF. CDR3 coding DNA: TGCGCCAGCAGTGACGGGCAGCTCGCCGCTGAAGCTTTCTTT.

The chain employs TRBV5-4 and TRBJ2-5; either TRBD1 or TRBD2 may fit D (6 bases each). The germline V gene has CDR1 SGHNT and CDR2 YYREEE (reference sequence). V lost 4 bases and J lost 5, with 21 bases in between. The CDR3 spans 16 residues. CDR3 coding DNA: TGTGCCAGCAGCCCCGGGGGACACCTCGGTTCGGAGACCCAGTACTTC. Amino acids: CASSPGGHLGSETQYF.

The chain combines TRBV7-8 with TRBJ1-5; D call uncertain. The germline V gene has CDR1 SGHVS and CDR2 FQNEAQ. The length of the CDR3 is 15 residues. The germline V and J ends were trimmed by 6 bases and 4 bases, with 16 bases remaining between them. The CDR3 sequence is CASSSDSSFNQPQHF. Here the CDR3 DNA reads TGTGCCAGCAGTTCAGACTCTTCATTTAATCAGCCCCAGCATTTT.

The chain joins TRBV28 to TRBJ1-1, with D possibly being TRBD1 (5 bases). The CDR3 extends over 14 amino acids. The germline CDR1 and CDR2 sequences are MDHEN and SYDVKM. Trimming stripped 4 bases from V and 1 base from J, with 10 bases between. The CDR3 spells CASSSGGGNTEAFF. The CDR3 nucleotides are TGTGCCAGCAGTTCCGGCGGGGGGAACACTGAAGCTTTCTTT.

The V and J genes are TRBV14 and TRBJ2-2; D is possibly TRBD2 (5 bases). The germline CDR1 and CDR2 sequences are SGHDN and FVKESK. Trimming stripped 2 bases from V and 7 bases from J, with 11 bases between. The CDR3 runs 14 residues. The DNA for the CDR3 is TGTGCCAGCAGCCAAAGTTTGAGGGACGGGGAGCTGTTTTTT. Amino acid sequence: CASSQSLRDGELFF.

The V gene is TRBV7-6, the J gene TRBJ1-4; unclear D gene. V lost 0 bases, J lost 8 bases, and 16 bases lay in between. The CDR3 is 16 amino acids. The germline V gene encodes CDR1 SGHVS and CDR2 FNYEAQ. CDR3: CASSLAVSGLGEKLFF. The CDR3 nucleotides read TGTGCCAGCAGCTTAGCCGTTTCAGGCCTCGGGGAAAAACTGTTTTTT.

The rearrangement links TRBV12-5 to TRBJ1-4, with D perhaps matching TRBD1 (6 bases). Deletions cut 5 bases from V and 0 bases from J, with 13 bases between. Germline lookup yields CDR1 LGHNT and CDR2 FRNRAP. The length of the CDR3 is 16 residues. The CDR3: CASGMGAGATNEKLFF. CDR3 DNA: TGTGCTAGTGGTATGGGGGCGGGTGCAACTAATGAAAAACTGTTTTTT. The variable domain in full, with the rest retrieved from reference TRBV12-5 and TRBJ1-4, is DARVTQTPRHKVTEMGQEVTMRCQPILGHNTVFWYRQTMMQGLELLAYFRNRAPLDDSGMPKDRFSAEMPDATLATLKIQPSEPRDSAVYFCASGMGAGATNEKLFFGSGTQLSVL.

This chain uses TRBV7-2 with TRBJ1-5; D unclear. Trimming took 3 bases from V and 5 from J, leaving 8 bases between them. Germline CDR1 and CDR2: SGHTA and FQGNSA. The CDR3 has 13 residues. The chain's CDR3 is CASSFMGDQPQHF. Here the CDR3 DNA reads TGTGCCAGCAGCTTTATGGGTGATCAGCCCCAGCATTTT.

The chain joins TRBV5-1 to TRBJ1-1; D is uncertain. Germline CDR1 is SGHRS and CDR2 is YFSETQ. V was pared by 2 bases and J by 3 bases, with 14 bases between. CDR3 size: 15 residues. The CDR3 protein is CASSFGLVLDTEAFF. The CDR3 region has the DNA TGCGCCAGCAGCTTCGGACTCGTGCTGGACACTGAAGCTTTCTTT.

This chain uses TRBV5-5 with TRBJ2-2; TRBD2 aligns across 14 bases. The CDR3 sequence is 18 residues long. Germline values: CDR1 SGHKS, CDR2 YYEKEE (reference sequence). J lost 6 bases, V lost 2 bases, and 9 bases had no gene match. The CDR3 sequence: CASSLGTSGGFTPGELFF. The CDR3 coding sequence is TGTGCCAGCAGCTTAGGGACTAGCGGGGGTTTCACCCCCGGGGAGCTGTTTTTT.

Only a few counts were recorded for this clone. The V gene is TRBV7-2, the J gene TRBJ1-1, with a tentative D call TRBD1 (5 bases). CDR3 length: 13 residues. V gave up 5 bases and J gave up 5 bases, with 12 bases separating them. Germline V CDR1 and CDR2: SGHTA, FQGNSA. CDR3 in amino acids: CASSPQGRTEAFF. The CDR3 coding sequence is TGTGCCAGCAGCCCCCAGGGAAGGACTGAAGCTTTCTTT.

The CDR3 region is CAIGGARTDTQYF. Here the CDR3 DNA reads TGTGCCATCGGGGGGGCCCGCACAGATACGCAGTATTTT. The chain couples TRBV10-3 to TRBJ2-3, with D perhaps matching TRBD2 (7 bases). V lost 8 bases and J 1 base, leaving 10 bases between the germline ends. Germline CDR1 ENHRY, CDR2 SYGVKD. The CDR3 is made up of 13 amino acids.

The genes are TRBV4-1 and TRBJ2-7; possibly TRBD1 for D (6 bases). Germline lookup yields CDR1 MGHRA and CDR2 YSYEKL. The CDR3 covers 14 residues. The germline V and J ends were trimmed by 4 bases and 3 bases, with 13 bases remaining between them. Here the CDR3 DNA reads TGCGCCAGCAGCCCAAGAACAGGGAACTACGAGCAGTACTTC. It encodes CASSPRTGNYEQYF.

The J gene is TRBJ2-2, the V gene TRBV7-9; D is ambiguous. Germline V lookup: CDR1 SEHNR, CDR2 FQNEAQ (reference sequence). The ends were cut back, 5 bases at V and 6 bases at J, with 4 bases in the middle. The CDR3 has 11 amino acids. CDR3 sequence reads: CASSEAGELFF. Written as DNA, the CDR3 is TGTGCCAGCAGCGAGGCCGGGGAGCTGTTTTTT. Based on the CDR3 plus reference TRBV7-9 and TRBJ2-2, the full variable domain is DTGVSQNPRHKITKRGQNVTFRCDPISEHNRLYWYRQTLGQGPEFLTYFQNEAQLEKSRLLSDRFSAERPKGSFSTLEIQRTEQGDSAMYLCASSEAGELFFGEGSRLTVL.

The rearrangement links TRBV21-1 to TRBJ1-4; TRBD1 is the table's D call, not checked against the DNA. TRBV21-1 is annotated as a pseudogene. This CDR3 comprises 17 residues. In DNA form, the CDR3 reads TGTGCCAGCAGCTGGACAGGGGGCACCGGAACTAATGAAAAACTGTTTTTT. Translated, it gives CASSWTGGTGTNEKLFF.

CDR3 in DNA: TGCAGCGTTAAAGGCTCCCAAGGGAACACTGAAGCTTTCTTT. Translated, it gives CSVKGSQGNTEAFF. The chain couples TRBV29-1 to TRBJ1-1; no reliable D call. CDR3 length: 14 amino acids. Germline CDR1 reads SQVTM; CDR2 reads ANQGSEA. Trimming cost V 5 bases and J 1 base, with 14 bases left between them.

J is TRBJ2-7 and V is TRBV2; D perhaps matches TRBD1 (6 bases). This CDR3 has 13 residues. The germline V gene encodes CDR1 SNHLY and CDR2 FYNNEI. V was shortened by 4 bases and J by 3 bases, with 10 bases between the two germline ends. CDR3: CASSGQVNYEQYF. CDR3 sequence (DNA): TGTGCCAGCAGTGGACAGGTGAACTACGAGCAGTACTTC.

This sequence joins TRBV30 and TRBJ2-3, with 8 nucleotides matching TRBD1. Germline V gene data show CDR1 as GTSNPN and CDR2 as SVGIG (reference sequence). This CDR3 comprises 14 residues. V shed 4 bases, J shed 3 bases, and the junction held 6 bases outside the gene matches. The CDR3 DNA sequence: TGTGCCTGGACTCAGGGGGCGCAGACAGATACGCAGTATTTT. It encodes CAWTQGAQTDTQYF.